Listed here is a single T cell receptor beta chain. Sequenced by immunoSEQ multiplex PCR; TCRdb stores in-frame clones only, minus some. The sample has about 190,000 clones, around 87% seen once; the top ten hold under 3%. This record comes from a study of blood T cell repertoires in COVID-19. At the level of the study: Sample material is recorded as cDNA or gDNA derived from T cells, B-cell-depleted T cells, or PBMCs.

Trimming took 3 bases from V and 5 from J; bases not matched to a gene: 5. Germline V lookup: CDR1 WSHSY, CDR2 SAAADI. This CDR3 spans 14 amino acids. The chain has TRBV10-2 and TRBJ2-7; 9 bases fit TRBD1. Sample: peripheral blood. The clonotype comes from a woman between 25 and 40 years old with active or convalescent COVID-19. The CDR3 DNA reads TGCGCCAGCAGTGATAGTGGGACAGGGAACGAGCAGTACTTC. Encoded protein: CASSDSGTGNEQYF.